Presented here are 22 T cell receptor beta chains from one specimen sequenced in a study of blood T cells in healthy people across ages. Next came a second PCR, run for 7 to 11 cycles, which used a sample-barcoded 5' primer along with a J-beta primer mix. TCRdb processed the 5' RACE reads anew with MiXCR; each CDR3 protein has one entry. The sample holds around 1,000,000 distinct CDR3 sequences, about 25% seen once. This sample also appeared in a second study, on T cells of mothers and their children.

The sample was blood. These receptors came from a girl aged 2-10 years in good health.

This clonotype came up a few times. At one of its ends the junction is not consistent with the germline gene, which may arise from a read error. The chain uses TRBV27 and TRBJ2-5; tentatively, D is TRBD1 (6 bases). The CDR3 runs to 14 residues. The germline gives CDR1 MNHEY, CDR2 SMNVEV (reference sequence). The CDR3 region is CVSSFGGAAETQYF. The CDR3 DNA reads as TGTGTCAGCAGTTTTGGGGGCGCAGCGGAGACCCAGTACTTC.

This clonotype has at least ten counts. The chain employs TRBV4-2 and TRBJ2-5, with TRBD2 identical over 11 bases. CDR1 and CDR2 from the germline V gene are LGHNA and YNFKEQ. There are 15 residues in the CDR3. The V segment lost 3 bases and the J segment 2 bases; nucleotides outside the gene matches: 2. CDR3 residues: CASSHLAGGQETQYF. The DNA for the CDR3 is TGTGCCAGCAGCCACTTAGCGGGGGGGCAAGAGACCCAGTACTTC.

The CDR3 is CASSSPGLETDTQYF. The CDR3 DNA is TGTGCCAGCAGCTCCCCGGGACTAGAAACAGATACGCAGTATTTT. This chain connects TRBV11-2 to TRBJ2-3; TRBD2 agrees at 8 bases. Germline V gene data show CDR1 as SGHAT and CDR2 as FQNNGV. Trimming at V came to 4 bases and at J to 3 bases, leaving 6 bases not matched to a gene. The CDR3 covers 15 residues.

This clonotype was seen a handful of times. This sequence joins TRBV18 and TRBJ2-7; 12 bases are a match to TRBD2. The CDR3 totals 17 residues. J lost 0 bases, V lost 3 bases, and 6 bases had no gene match. Germline assignment: CDR1 KGHSH and CDR2 LQKENI. CDR3 protein: CASSPTSGGLSSYEQYF. For the CDR3, the DNA is TGTGCCAGCTCACCGACTAGCGGGGGCCTTAGCTCCTACGAGCAGTACTTC. The full variable domain, with the rest looked up from reference TRBV18 and TRBJ2-7, is NAGVMQNPRHLVRRRGQEARLRCSPMKGHSHVYWYRQLPEEGLKFMVYLQKENIIDESGMPKERFSAEFPKEGPSILRIQQVVRGDSAAYFCASSPTSGGLSSYEQYFGPGTRLTVT.

The chain combines TRBV4-3 with TRBJ2-5; D is ambiguous. The CDR3 sequence is 15 residues long. With 1 base removed from V and 2 bases from J, the gap between germline ends came to 11 bases. CDR1 is LGHNA, CDR2 YSLEER, per germline. The CDR3 coding sequence is TGCGCCAGCAGCCAAGTGTTTCATATACAAGAGACCCAGTACTTC. As protein: CASSQVFHIQETQYF.

The genes are TRBV29-1 and TRBJ1-2; 12 bases match TRBD1. Germline V gene sequence: CDR1 SQVTM, CDR2 ANQGSEA. V lost 8 bases and J lost 5; bases outside the gene matches: 6. The CDR3 runs to 13 residues. CDR3 sequence reads: CSTRDRGPYGYTF. DNA for the CDR3: TGCAGCACCCGGGACAGGGGGCCGTATGGCTACACCTTC.

CDR3 region: CASAGGHNNEQFF. The CDR3, as DNA: TGTGCCAGCGCGGGAGGGCACAACAATGAGCAGTTCTTC. The genes are TRBV2 and TRBJ2-1, with TRBD2 matching over 9 bases. After removal of 8 bases from V and 5 bases from J, the junction contained 4 bases not matched to a gene. CDR1 is SNHLY and CDR2 is FYNNEI in the germline V gene. The CDR3 extends over 13 amino acids. Using reference TRBV2 and TRBJ2-1 for the parts outside the CDR3, the full variable domain is EPEVTQTPSHQVTQMGQEVILRCVPISNHLYFYWYRQILGQKVEFLVSFYNNEISEKSEIFDDQFSVERPDGSNFTLKIRSTKLEDSAMYFCASAGGHNNEQFFGPGTRLTVL.

V gene TRBV14 combines with J gene TRBJ2-1, with TRBD1 identical over 8 bases. This CDR3 comprises 17 residues. Trimming removed 4 bases from V and 7 bases from J; junction bases left unmatched: 15. Germline V lookup: CDR1 SGHDN, CDR2 FVKESK. The DNA for the CDR3 is TGTGCCAGCAGCCGAGATCGAGGGACAGGCTACCGTAATGAGCAGTTCTTC. Protein: CASSRDRGTGYRNEQFF.

The rearrangement uses TRBV6-5 and TRBJ1-3; 8 bases agree with TRBD1. CDR1 MNHEY and CDR2 SVGAGI come from the germline V gene. The CDR3 runs to 15 residues. J gave up 7 bases and V 6 bases, and 11 bases lay outside the gene matches. DNA of the CDR3: TGTGCCAGCAGGCCCACAGGGGGTCTTCGGAACACCATATATTTT. It encodes CASRPTGGLRNTIYF.

This clonotype was recorded a few times. The V call is TRBV4-1, the J call TRBJ1-1; D remains unclear. The CDR3 has 14 amino acids. The V end lost 3 bases, the J end lost 3 bases, and 11 bases lay between the germline ends. Germline CDR1 is MGHRA and CDR2 is YSYEKL. CDR3 coding DNA: TGCGCCAGCAGCCATCAGTGGCAGGACACTGAAGCTTTCTTT. Amino acid sequence: CASSHQWQDTEAFF.

CDR3 sequence (DNA): TGTGCCTGGAGTAGGGGAGGGAGCACAGATACGCAGTATTTT. Translation: CAWSRGGSTDTQYF. The chain is built from TRBV30 and TRBJ2-3; 7 positions agree with TRBD2. The CDR3 consists of 14 residues. Germline CDR1 is GTSNPN and CDR2 is SVGIG (reference sequence). Trimming cost V 2 bases and J 0 bases; bases outside gene matches: 2.

This chain uses TRBV2 with TRBJ2-5; 7 nucleotides match TRBD1. CDR3 size: 13 residues. With 7 bases clipped from V and 4 bases from J, the junction kept 6 bases outside the gene matches. Germline V CDR1 and CDR2: SNHLY, FYNNEI. For the CDR3, the DNA is TGTGCCAGCATTGATGGGGACAGAGAGACCCAGTACTTC. It yields the protein CASIDGDRETQYF.

Remarks on this clonotype: At one end the junction does not follow the germline gene, possibly because of a read error. This chain connects TRBV28 to TRBJ2-5; a weak D match, TRBD2 (6 bases). This CDR3 contains 14 residues. Germline V gives CDR1 MDHEN, CDR2 SYDVKM. The CDR3 loop is CAGSLSGVPETQYF. DNA for the CDR3: TGTGCCGGCAGTTTGTCGGGAGTCCCTGAGACCCAGTACTTC.

The rearrangement uses TRBV4-1 and TRBJ2-7; 7 bases are shared with TRBD2. The CDR3 length is 18 residues. The J segment lost 0 bases and the V segment lost 4 bases, leaving 15 bases of the junction unmatched. Germline CDR1 and CDR2: MGHRA and YSYEKL. CDR3 amino acids: CASSPTPTGTKSSYEQYF. In DNA form, the CDR3 reads TGCGCCAGCAGCCCTACCCCTACCGGGACTAAGTCCTCCTACGAGCAGTACTTC.

The J gene is TRBJ2-2, the V gene TRBV5-4; tentatively, D is TRBD2 (5 bases). Trimming stripped 5 bases from V and 1 base from J, with 12 bases between. This CDR3 has 15 residues. The germline V gene encodes CDR1 SGHNT and CDR2 YYREEE (reference sequence). In DNA form, the CDR3 reads TGTGCCAGCAGAATTACCGGGGAGAACACCGGGGAGCTGTTTTTT. The encoded protein is CASRITGENTGELFF.

Only a few counts were recorded for this clonotype. This chain's CDR3 is CASSQDTETAKNIQYF. The CDR3 region has the DNA TGTGCCAGCAGCCAAGATACCGAGACAGCCAAAAACATTCAGTACTTC. The rearrangement links TRBV3-1 to TRBJ2-4; no definite D call. V lost 0 bases and J 0 bases, leaving 9 bases between the germline ends. CDR1 LGHDT and CDR2 YNNKEL come from the germline V gene (reference sequence). This CDR3 comprises 16 residues.

In this sample, this clonotype turned up many times. The chain joins TRBV6-1 to TRBJ2-5; D is unresolved. The CDR3 is made up of 12 amino acids. Trimming shortened V by 8 bases and J by 2 bases, and 9 bases separated the two germline ends. Looked up from germline, CDR1 is MNHNS and CDR2 is SASEGT. DNA for the CDR3: TGTGCCAGCTCAGCCCGTCAAGAGACCCAGTACTTC. Translation: CASSARQETQYF.

The genes are TRBV7-6 and TRBJ2-2; 8 bases agree with TRBD2. This CDR3 is built from 16 residues. Germline lookup yields CDR1 SGHVS and CDR2 FNYEAQ. The V and J ends lost 4 bases and 3 bases, in that order; junction bases with no gene match: 7. In DNA form, the CDR3 reads TGTGCCAGCAGCTATGTCTCGGGAGGGGACACCGGGGAGCTGTTTTTT. Its protein product is CASSYVSGGDTGELFF.

This clonotype was detected only a few times. This chain uses TRBV11-2 with TRBJ2-2; D is possibly TRBD2 (6 bases). Trimming stripped 5 bases from V and 4 bases from J, with 14 bases between. Germline-derived CDR1 and CDR2 are SGHAT and FQNNGV. The CDR3 consists of 15 residues. CDR3 DNA: TGTGCCAGCAGCCGCGGACTGGGGGGCACCGGGGAGCTGTTTTTT. It yields the protein CASSRGLGGTGELFF.

V usage is TRBV29-1 and J usage is TRBJ2-1; D call uncertain. Germline lookup yields CDR1 SQVTM and CDR2 ANQGSEA. The CDR3 length is 11 residues. Trimming pared 3 bases from V and 3 bases from J, leaving 3 bases between. CDR3 region: CSVDGYNEQFF. The CDR3, as DNA: TGCAGCGTTGACGGCTACAATGAGCAGTTCTTC.

Note on this clonotype: The germline gene is not matched at one end of the junction; a read error may be the cause. This rearrangement joins TRBV7-2 to TRBJ2-5; 9 bases fit TRBD1. This CDR3 region has 15 residues. Germline CDR1 SGHTA, CDR2 FQGNSA. CDR3 loop: CASSLADRGYNERFF. The CDR3 bases are TGTGCCAGCAGCTTAGCGGACAGGGGTTACAATGAGCGGTTCTTC.

The V gene is TRBV2, the J gene TRBJ2-1, with TRBD2 matching 12 bases. V lost 6 bases to trimming and J lost 6 bases; unmatched junction nucleotides: 6. This CDR3 contains 15 residues. The V gene's germline CDR1 is SNHLY and CDR2 FYNNEI. CDR3 bases: TGTGCCAGCAGGGTGACTAGCGGGAGCGGCAATGAGCAGTTCTTC. Translation gives CASRVTSGSGNEQFF.